The 29 T cell receptor beta chains below come from one sample, sequenced in a study of T cells after yellow fever vaccination. Each CDR3 protein is one row after TCRdb ran MiXCR on the 5' RACE reads. The profile shows 620,000 or so distinct CDR3 sequences, about 12% of them singletons. Sequencing used PBMCs, obtained on the day of the yellow fever booster vaccination. The receptors were sampled from a young man who received the YFV17D yellow fever vaccine.

This clonotype has only a few counts. The V call is TRBV4-3, the J call TRBJ2-7; maybe TRBD1 (6 bases). The CDR3 extends over 15 amino acids. Germline CDR1 is LGHNA and CDR2 is YSLEER. V shed 1 base and J shed 1 base, with 11 bases lying between them. CDR3 loop: CASSQARQGSYEQYF. Here the CDR3 DNA reads TGCGCCAGCAGCCAAGCCCGGCAGGGGTCCTACGAGCAGTACTTC.

This clonotype appeared a few times. V usage is TRBV5-3 and J usage is TRBJ2-2; 9 bases are shared with TRBD1. TRBV5-3 is identified as an open reading frame with a role that is uncertain. Trimming cost V 3 bases and J 2 bases; bases outside gene matches: 5. This CDR3 spans 16 amino acids. The CDR3 spells CARSSADRGNTGELFF. For the CDR3, the DNA is TGTGCCAGAAGCTCGGCGGACAGGGGTAACACCGGGGAGCTGTTTTTT.

This clonotype came up a few times. J is TRBJ2-3 and V is TRBV6-5; 7 nucleotides agree with TRBD2. CDR1 and CDR2 from the germline V gene are MNHEY and SVGAGI. The ends lost 0 bases at V and 4 bases at J; junction bases unmatched: 16. The CDR3 length is 19 residues. The CDR3 region is CASSYSRRGGVRAPDTQYF. Written as DNA, the CDR3 is TGTGCCAGCAGTTACTCGAGGAGGGGAGGGGTTCGCGCCCCAGATACGCAGTATTTT.

This clonotype has just a few counts. The chain is built from TRBV11-2 and TRBJ2-5; D call uncertain. The CDR3 loop spans 10 amino acids. Germline lookup yields CDR1 SGHAT and CDR2 FQNNGV. With 8 bases removed from V and 7 bases from J, the gap between germline ends came to 8 bases. Here the CDR3 reads CASSQRTQYF. The CDR3, as DNA: TGTGCCAGCTCCCAGCGGACCCAGTACTTC.

This clonotype has just a few counts. The J gene is TRBJ2-7, the V gene TRBV7-2; D is unresolved. With 6 bases removed from V and 3 bases from J, the gap between germline ends came to 12 bases. CDR1 SGHTA and CDR2 FQGNSA come from the germline V gene. CDR3 length equals 13 residues. CDR3 nucleotide sequence: TGTGCCAGCAGTTTAACCCCACACTACGAGCAGTACTTC. Protein product: CASSLTPHYEQYF.

The chain carries TRBV7-2 and TRBJ2-1; D tentatively fits TRBD1 or TRBD2 (5 bases each). The CDR3 is 13 residues long. Trimming removed 7 bases from V and 10 bases from J, with 17 bases in between. Looked up from germline, CDR1 is SGHTA and CDR2 is FQGNSA. DNA for the CDR3: TGTGCCAGCACACCCTACAGGACTGGGGAGCAGTTCTTC. Its translation: CASTPYRTGEQFF. Drawing the rest from reference TRBV7-2 and TRBJ2-1, the complete variable domain is GAGVSQSPSNKVTEKGKDVELRCDPISGHTALYWYRQSLGQGLEFLIYFQGNSAPDKSGLPSDRFSAERTGGSVSTLTIQRTQQEDSAVYLCASTPYRTGEQFFGPGTRLTVL.

Ten or more counts support this clonotype. At one boundary the junction diverges from the germline segment, which might be a read error. The V gene is TRBV5-1, the J gene TRBJ1-1; D is unclear. CDR3 length equals 12 residues. Germline loops: CDR1 SGHRS, CDR2 YFSETQ. The CDR3 sequence: CASSPRGTEAFF. Here the CDR3 DNA reads TGTGCCAGCTCACCGCGGGGCACTGAAGCTTTCTTT.

V and J are TRBV7-3 and TRBJ2-2; no definite D call. Trimming removed 5 bases from V and 6 bases from J, with 13 bases in between. CDR1 is SGHTA and CDR2 is FQGTGA in the germline V gene. The CDR3 length is 14 residues. CDR3 region: CASSQLLGAGELFF. The CDR3 DNA reads TGTGCCAGCAGCCAATTGTTGGGTGCCGGGGAGCTGTTTTTT. Looking up the rest from reference TRBV7-3 and TRBJ2-2 gives the full variable domain: GAGVSQTPSNKVTEKGKYVELRCDPISGHTALYWYRQSLGQGPEFLIYFQGTGAADDSGLPNDRFFAVRPEGSVSTLKIQRTERGDSAVYLCASSQLLGAGELFFGEGSRLTVL.

The chain uses TRBV14 and TRBJ2-3; D gene ambiguous. Per the germline V gene, CDR1 is SGHDN and CDR2 is FVKESK. The CDR3 contains 14 residues. With 1 base removed from V and 2 bases from J, the gap between germline ends came to 7 bases. CDR3 residues: CASSQGYSTDTQYF. The DNA for the CDR3 is TGTGCCAGCAGCCAAGGTTACTCCACAGATACGCAGTATTTT.

Only a few counts were recorded for this clonotype. The V gene is TRBV5-1, the J gene TRBJ2-3, with D uncertain. The CDR3 is 14 residues long. CDR1 is SGHRS and CDR2 is YFSETQ in the germline V gene. Deletions cut 4 bases from V and 6 bases from J, with 15 bases between. The DNA for the CDR3 is TGCGCCAGCAGCCCCGAGTCGTCCCCCGATACGCAGTATTTT. The encoded protein is CASSPESSPDTQYF.

The J gene is TRBJ2-1, the V gene TRBV11-2; 9 bases map to TRBD2. The CDR3 loop spans 17 amino acids. Germline V gene lookup returns CDR1 SGHAT and CDR2 FQNNGV. With 7 bases clipped from V and 2 bases from J, the junction kept 12 bases outside the gene matches. The CDR3 here is CASTGAGGFPTYNEQFF. The CDR3, as DNA: TGTGCCAGCACCGGAGCGGGAGGATTCCCTACCTACAATGAGCAGTTCTTC.

This chain uses TRBV5-4 with TRBJ2-7, with unresolved D. The CDR3 totals 12 residues. The V gene lost 4 bases and the J gene lost 4 bases, with 9 bases spanning the gap. Germline values: CDR1 SGHNT, CDR2 YYREEE (reference sequence). The CDR3 sequence: CASSSDFYEQYF. The CDR3, as DNA: TGTGCCAGCAGCAGCGACTTTTACGAGCAGTACTTC.

This clonotype was counted only a few times. This chain links TRBV20-1 with TRBJ1-2; 12 nucleotides line up with TRBD1. Germline V gene data show CDR1 as DFQATT and CDR2 as SNEGSKA (reference sequence). The CDR3 contains 13 residues. After removal of 5 bases from V and 8 bases from J, the junction contained 6 bases not matched to a gene. The CDR3 DNA reads TGCAGTGCTCGGGACAGGGGGCGGCAAGGCTACACCTTC. Its protein is CSARDRGRQGYTF.

Ten or more counts support this clonotype. The chain combines TRBV20-1 with TRBJ1-5; D uncertain. Germline V gene sequence: CDR1 DFQATT, CDR2 SNEGSKA (reference sequence). V lost 4 bases to trimming and J lost 1 base, with 5 bases between them. CDR3 length: 12 amino acids. In nucleotides, the CDR3 is TGCAGTGCTAAACCCAGCAATCAGCCCCAGCATTTT. Translating it yields CSAKPSNQPQHF.

V is TRBV7-8 and J is TRBJ2-5; 8 bases align to TRBD2. The CDR3 length is 15 residues. Trimming removed 1 base from V and 4 bases from J; junction bases left unmatched: 5. Germline V CDR1 and CDR2: SGHVS, FQNEAQ. The CDR3 DNA follows: TGTGCCAGCAGCTTAGTTGACCTAGCGGGAGAGACCCAGTACTTC. This sequence encodes CASSLVDLAGETQYF.

In its sample, this clonotype was seen a few times. The J gene is TRBJ2-3, the V gene TRBV5-1; D unresolved. This CDR3 region has 15 residues. Germline V gene data show CDR1 as SGHRS and CDR2 as YFSETQ. Trimming left V 2 bases short and J 3 bases short, with 13 bases between. The CDR3 DNA reads as TGCGCCAGCAGCTTACAAGTCAGGAAAACAGATACGCAGTATTTT. As protein: CASSLQVRKTDTQYF.

In its sample, this clonotype was seen a few times. This chain connects TRBV20-1 to TRBJ2-1; the match to TRBD2 covers 11 bases. Per germline, CDR1 DFQATT and CDR2 SNEGSKA (reference sequence). CDR3 size: 17 residues. Trimming at V came to 6 bases and at J to 1 base, leaving 11 bases not matched to a gene. The CDR3 DNA follows: TGCAGTGCACCTACTAGCGGGAGTGGGGGTTCCTACAATGAGCAGTTCTTC. Translation gives CSAPTSGSGGSYNEQFF.

This clonotype was picked up many times. The chain is built from TRBV18 and TRBJ1-1, with a weak D call TRBD1 (6 bases). The CDR3 has 14 residues. V was pared by 4 bases and J by 4 bases, with 13 bases between. Per the germline V gene, CDR1 is KGHSH and CDR2 is LQKENI. In DNA form, the CDR3 reads TGTGCCAGCTCACTAAACGGGGGGCCCACTGAAGCTTTCTTT. It specifies CASSLNGGPTEAFF.

Many counts were recorded for this clonotype. J is TRBJ2-5 and V is TRBV3-1, with 11 positions matching TRBD2. This CDR3 region has 16 residues. Germline CDR1 LGHDT, CDR2 YNNKEL (reference sequence). After removal of 0 bases from V and 7 bases from J, the junction contained 7 bases not matched to a gene. In DNA form, the CDR3 reads TGTGCCAGCAGCCAAGAGGGACTAGCGGTGATATGGACCCAGTACTTC. Residues: CASSQEGLAVIWTQYF.

The rearrangement uses TRBV10-3 and TRBJ2-7; the D gene is possibly TRBD1 (5 bases). Deletions cut 9 bases from V and 0 bases from J, with 15 bases between. This CDR3 contains 14 residues. Germline V lookup: CDR1 ENHRY, CDR2 SYGVKD. This chain's CDR3 is CAIVGELGSYEQYF. The DNA of the CDR3 is TGTGCCATTGTAGGGGAATTGGGCTCCTACGAGCAGTACTTC.

This clonotype appeared a few times. The chain carries TRBV5-1 and TRBJ1-1, with D unclear. V dropped 3 bases and J dropped 1 base, with 13 bases sitting between them. The germline gives CDR1 SGHRS, CDR2 YFSETQ. There are 15 residues in the CDR3. The CDR3 here is CASSSQGRTNTEAFF. CDR3 DNA sequence: TGCGCCAGCAGCTCCCAAGGACGCACGAACACTGAAGCTTTCTTT.

In this sample, this clonotype turned up a few times. The CDR3 spells CASSYTRSDTQYF. The CDR3 DNA sequence: TGTGCCAGCTCATACACTAGGTCGGATACGCAGTATTTT. The chain recombines TRBV18 with TRBJ2-3; possible D gene TRBD2, 5 bases. The CDR3 loop spans 13 amino acids. The V end was cut by 5 bases, the J end by 6 bases, with 12 bases between. The germline gives CDR1 KGHSH, CDR2 LQKENI.

This clonotype came up a few times. The CDR3 sequence: CASSLRGGVNTGELFF. CDR3 bases: TGTGCCAGCAGCTTAAGGGGGGGAGTGAACACCGGGGAGCTGTTTTTT. This chain connects TRBV7-3 to TRBJ2-2, with 7 bases that match TRBD2. Germline V gives CDR1 SGHTA, CDR2 FQGTGA. CDR3 length: 16 residues. Unmatched junction bases numbered 3, after V lost 1 base and J lost 1 base.

This clonotype was counted only a few times. The chain uses TRBV5-1 and TRBJ2-5; 7 bases agree with TRBD2. J lost 4 bases, V lost 2 bases, and 17 bases had no gene match. This CDR3 region has 18 residues. The germline CDR1 and CDR2 sequences are SGHRS and YFSETQ. CDR3: CASSFGGTGPGRRETQYF. CDR3 in DNA: TGCGCCAGCAGCTTCGGGGGGACTGGCCCTGGGAGGAGAGAGACCCAGTACTTC.

This clonotype appeared many times. The chain has TRBV12-3 or TRBV12-4 and TRBJ2-4; TRBD2 aligns across 8 bases. The V gene end was trimmed by 3 bases and the J gene end by 6 bases; junction bases not matched to a gene: 4. This CDR3 is 14 amino acids long. The CDR3 DNA sequence: TGTGCCAGCAGTTTGGCGGGAGGCCGAAACATTCAGTACTTC. Its translation is CASSLAGGRNIQYF.

This clonotype has a handful of counts. The V and J genes are TRBV10-3 and TRBJ2-2; D is perhaps TRBD1 (6 bases). V was cut by 10 bases and J by 5 bases, with 14 bases left in between. The CDR3 extends over 13 amino acids. Germline CDR1 reads ENHRY; CDR2 reads SYGVKD. CDR3 in amino acids: CATAGVATGELFF. For the CDR3, the DNA is TGTGCCACCGCAGGGGTTGCTACCGGGGAGCTGTTTTTT.

The chain links TRBV20-1 to TRBJ1-1, with 7 bases lining up with TRBD1. V shed 1 base, J shed 8 bases, and the junction held 4 bases outside the gene matches. From germline, CDR1 is DFQATT and CDR2 SNEGSKA (reference sequence). The CDR3 extends over 12 amino acids. The CDR3 protein is CSARVAQGEAFF. The CDR3 bases are TGCAGTGCTAGAGTCGCACAGGGGGAAGCTTTCTTT.

This clonotype has just a few counts. This sequence joins TRBV6-5 and TRBJ1-2, with a possible D match to TRBD1 (5 bases). V was shortened by 5 bases and J by 10 bases, with 14 bases between the two germline ends. CDR3 length: 12 residues. Germline V CDR1 and CDR2: MNHEY, SVGAGI. Written as DNA, the CDR3 is TGTGCCAGCAGTCGCGGAGGGGAAGACTACACCTTC. The encoded protein is CASSRGGEDYTF.

This clonotype has only a few counts. J is TRBJ2-3 and V is TRBV5-1, with TRBD2 matching 9 bases. Germline loops: CDR1 SGHRS, CDR2 YFSETQ. Trimming removed 2 bases from V and 5 bases from J; junction bases left unmatched: 6. This CDR3 has 15 residues. This chain's CDR3 is CASSFSGRGVDTQYF. In DNA, the CDR3 is TGCGCCAGCAGCTTTAGCGGGAGAGGAGTAGATACGCAGTATTTT. Full variable domain (remainder filled in from reference TRBV5-1 and TRBJ2-3): KAGVTQTPRYLIKTRGQQVTLSCSPISGHRSVSWYQQTPGQGLQFLFEYFSETQRNKGNFPGRFSGRQFSNSRSEMNVSTLELGDSALYLCASSFSGRGVDTQYFGPGTRLTVL.